This TCR beta chain was sequenced in a study of T cells after yellow fever vaccination. V was cut by 2 bases and J by 0 bases, with 11 bases left in between. Per germline, CDR1 KGHSH and CDR2 LQKENI. This CDR3 region has 17 residues. TCRdb reanalysed the 5' RACE reads using MiXCR and keeps one entry per CDR3 protein. Of about 400,000 distinct CDR3 sequences detected, around 10% appear once; the ten largest clones hold roughly 18%. Specimen: PBMCs, collected on the day of the first yellow fever vaccination. The source is a man in his late teens or twenties who received the YFV17D yellow fever vaccine. The chain links TRBV18 to TRBJ2-6; D call uncertain. In nucleotides, the CDR3 is TGTGCCAGCTCACCAGGAACCGCCTACTCTGGGGCCAACGTCCTGACTTTC. As protein: CASSPGTAYSGANVLTF.